These 12 T cell receptor beta chains share one sample of origin, sequenced in a study of blood T cell repertoires in COVID-19. Here immunoSEQ multiplex PCR was the method, and the copy in TCRdb shows in-frame clones only, minus some. The sample includes 71,000 or so clones, about 86% of them seen just once. The specimen sequenced was peripheral blood. These receptors were collected from an older man with acute or convalescent COVID-19.

The rearrangement uses TRBV28 and TRBJ1-1; 8 bases agree with TRBD1. Germline V lookup: CDR1 MDHEN, CDR2 SYDVKM. The CDR3 covers 14 residues. Trimming took 7 bases from V and 5 from J; bases not matched to a gene: 9. In DNA, the CDR3 is TGTGCCAGCATCCTGGGACAGGTAGGAACTGAAGCTTTCTTT. Its translation is CASILGQVGTEAFF. The variable domain in full, with the rest retrieved from reference TRBV28 and TRBJ1-1, is DVKVTQSSRYLVKRTGEKVFLECVQDMDHENMFWYRQDPGLGLRLIYFSYDVKMKEKGDIPEGYSVSREKKERFSLILESASTNQTSMYLCASILGQVGTEAFFGQGTRLTVV.

The chain employs TRBV3-1 (or the pseudogene TRBV3-2) and TRBJ2-3, with D perhaps matching TRBD1 (6 bases). Trimming shortened V by 4 bases and J by 8 bases, and 13 bases separated the two germline ends. Germline CDR1 LGHDT, CDR2 YNNKEL (reference sequence). CDR3 length: 13 residues. The CDR3 nucleotides are TGTGCCAGCAGCCCCAACAGGGTTCCTACGCAGTATTTT. This encodes CASSPNRVPTQYF.

The chain carries TRBV6-6 and TRBJ2-1; 14 bases agree with TRBD2. V gave up 10 bases and J gave up 8 bases; unmatched junction bases: 13. This CDR3 region has 16 residues. Germline V gives CDR1 MNHNY, CDR2 SVGAGI (reference sequence). Here the CDR3 reads CATWPGLAGVGYEQFF. CDR3 sequence (DNA): TGTGCCACCTGGCCGGGACTAGCGGGAGTAGGGTATGAGCAGTTCTTC.

This clone has just a few counts. This rearrangement joins TRBV7-8 to TRBJ2-2; 8 nucleotides align to TRBD1. J lost 4 bases, V lost 3 bases, and 25 bases had no gene match. The germline V gene has CDR1 SGHVS and CDR2 FQNEAQ. The CDR3 runs 22 residues. CDR3 nucleotides: TGTGCCAGCAGCTTGACTGACCGGGACAGGCGCAATACGAACCCCTCCACCGGGGAGCTGTTTTTT. Translated, it gives CASSLTDRDRRNTNPSTGELFF.

V gene TRBV29-1 combines with J gene TRBJ1-5, with TRBD1 matching 7 bases. CDR1 SQVTM and CDR2 ANQGSEA come from the germline V gene. V dropped 7 bases and J dropped 3; count of bases not matched to a gene: 9. The CDR3 is 14 amino acids. The CDR3 spells CSARATGFNQPQHF. The CDR3 DNA reads TGCAGCGCGCGCGCGACAGGGTTCAATCAGCCCCAGCATTTT.

This clone came up once. V gene TRBV12-3 or TRBV12-4 combines with J gene TRBJ2-3, with TRBD2 identical over 7 bases. CDR3 size: 11 residues. The V gene end was trimmed by 6 bases and the J gene end by 12 bases; junction bases not matched to a gene: 6. CDR3 sequence reads: CASRNRGDQYF. The CDR3 nucleotides are TGTGCCAGCAGGAACCGGGGGGACCAGTATTTT.

This clone was counted only a few times. The gene calls are TRBV6-2 or TRBV6-3 and TRBJ2-7, with TRBD1 matching 11 bases. The CDR3 contains 15 residues. Germline V CDR1 and CDR2: MNHEY, SVGEGT. The junction had 2 bases not matched to a gene; V was cut back by 2 bases and J by 2 bases. The CDR3 nucleotides are TGTGCCAGCAGTTACGGGGACAGGGGGACCTACGAGCAGTACTTC. Protein: CASSYGDRGTYEQYF.

The J gene is TRBJ2-1, the V gene TRBV5-1, with 7 nucleotides matching TRBD1. The junction had 1 base not matched to a gene; V was cut back by 4 bases and J by 0 bases. Germline assignment: CDR1 SGHRS and CDR2 YFSETQ. This CDR3 comprises 14 residues. This CDR3 reads CASSRDSSYNEQFF. In DNA, the CDR3 is TGCGCCAGCAGCCGGGACAGCTCCTACAATGAGCAGTTCTTC. The whole variable domain, filled in from reference TRBV5-1 and TRBJ2-1, reads KAGVTQTPRYLIKTRGQQVTLSCSPISGHRSVSWYQQTPGQGLQFLFEYFSETQRNKGNFPGRFSGRQFSNSRSEMNVSTLELGDSALYLCASSRDSSYNEQFFGPGTRLTVL.

The chain uses TRBV29-1 and TRBJ2-3, with D uncertain. The CDR3 runs 12 residues. The germline gives CDR1 SQVTM, CDR2 ANQGSEA. V dropped 3 bases and J dropped 3 bases, with 7 bases sitting between them. The CDR3 loop is CSVEYRTDTQYF. CDR3 coding DNA: TGCAGCGTTGAGTACAGAACAGATACGCAGTATTTT.

The V and J genes are TRBV5-1 and TRBJ2-7, with 8 bases aligning to TRBD1. The CDR3 contains 14 residues. J was trimmed by 6 bases and V by 9 bases; bases with no gene match: 14. Germline V gives CDR1 SGHRS, CDR2 YFSETQ. The chain's CDR3 is CATLEGDRWSEQYF. The CDR3 nucleotides are TGCGCCACCCTCGAGGGGGACAGGTGGTCCGAGCAGTACTTC. The whole variable domain, remainder taken from reference TRBV5-1 and TRBJ2-7, is KAGVTQTPRYLIKTRGQQVTLSCSPISGHRSVSWYQQTPGQGLQFLFEYFSETQRNKGNFPGRFSGRQFSNSRSEMNVSTLELGDSALYLCATLEGDRWSEQYFGPGTRLTVT.

The V gene is TRBV3-1 (or the pseudogene TRBV3-2), the J gene TRBJ1-5; D ambiguous. Trimming shortened V by 3 bases and J by 6 bases, and 12 bases separated the two germline ends. This CDR3 has 14 amino acids. Germline V gene lookup returns CDR1 LGHDT and CDR2 YNNKEL (reference sequence). The CDR3 DNA follows: TGTGCCAGCAGCCATTCCGGGTCTAGTCAGCCCCAGCATTTT. It is translated as CASSHSGSSQPQHF.

As DNA, the CDR3 is TGTGCCAGCTCACCAGAGGCCCTGAACACTGAAGCTTTCTTT. It codes for CASSPEALNTEAFF. This chain links TRBV18 with TRBJ1-1; D ambiguous. The CDR3 is made up of 14 amino acids. The germline V gene encodes CDR1 KGHSH and CDR2 LQKENI. Trimming removed 2 bases from V and 0 bases from J, with 7 bases in between.